Sequencing of this T cell receptor (beta chain) was carried out in a study of CD8+ T cells in alopecia areata (dated by TCRdb to 2016 to 2019). As for the study more broadly: In both human patients and the C3H/HeJ mouse model, the study applied high-throughput TCRbeta sequencing to look at T cell clonal expansion in alopecia areata. In humans, TCRbeta sequencing was performed on scalp tissue and on sorted CD4+ and CD8+ peripheral blood T cells from healthy controls and from patients with patchy or totalis/universalis alopecia areata. Scalp clonality was compared across normal scalp (n=4), patchy alopecia areata scalp (n=8), and alopecia totalis/universalis scalp (n=8). RNA was extracted with the PAXgene miRNA kit for fixed scalp, the miRNeasy kit for PBMCs, and the RNeasy kit for mouse skin. TCRbeta CDR3 regions were amplified by immunoSEQ multiplex PCR using 35 Vbeta forward and 13 Jbeta reverse primers. General findings and caveats noted by the study authors: Resident alphabeta T cells in normal human skin are also sequenced, complicating scalp TCR repertoire analysis, unlike mouse skin dominated by gammadelta T cells. Compared with normal scalp, lesional scalp had higher clonality and more expanded CD8+ clones, particularly in alopecia totalis/universalis, a pattern that suggests antigenic drive. Shared TCR sequences between patients were less evident than in mice, which may be partly attributable to HLA diversity in the patient population.

A remark on this clone: The clone's antigen remains unknown. No base quality information exists; no much larger clone differs at one position.

Library preparation used the immunoSEQ multiplex PCR assay. For TCR sequencing, RNA was extracted from every sample and reverse transcribed into cDNA to serve as template. First-strand cDNA was synthesized with SuperScript III using a 2:1 mix of oligo-dT and random hexamers. A synthetic immune receptor repertoire was used to assess amplification bias, and residual bias was removed computationally. As for the authors' bioinformatics: Raw reads were preprocessed to remove errors, and CDR3 was defined according to IMGT conventions as the region from the conserved cysteine to phenylalanine. To get clonality, Shannon entropy was normalized by log2 of the number of productive unique TCRs and the result was subtracted from 1. Scalp TCRbeta sequences were cross-referenced with sorted blood CD4 and CD8 repertoires so that the CD4 or CD8 identity of scalp clones could be inferred. As stored in TCRdb, this immuneACCESS dataset retains in-frame rearrangements with V and J assigned. A fraction of the clones does not appear; measured against another copy, unresolved V genes explain less than half of the discrepancy, and the remainder lacks a known reason. From that table come the V and J calls and clone size; the DNA was used to work out D and trimming. A total of 65,000 to 90,000 clones appear in this sample, roughly 50% of them only once. Around 5% of the sample goes to the ten largest clones.

Lesional scalp punch biopsies and peripheral blood were obtained from alopecia areata patients. PBMCs were isolated by density centrifugation and stained for CD3, CD4 and CD8, and CD4+ and CD8+ T cells were sorted on a FACSAria. The untreated alopecia areata patients were recruited through a multicenter biomarker study. Blood CD8+ T cells from roughly 5 biomarker-study patients were further sorted into NKG2D-low and NKG2D-high fractions. This clonotype was obtained from a human donor with alopecia areata. The sequencing sample was made of NKG2D-high CD8+ T cells sorted from blood. Taken with the paper, the label for cell subset or site translates to: sorted CD8+ NKG2D-high blood T cells.

Here is the DNA: TGTGCCAGCACTGCGAACACCGGGGAGCTGTTTTTT. This translates into CASTANTGELFF. Recombination connected TRBV2 to TRBJ2-2, with an unclear D gene assignment. CDR3 length: 12 amino acids, cysteine to phenylalanine. The CDR3 DNA has 36 bases and is translated from base 1. The germline V gene specifies SNHLY as CDR1 and FYNNEI as CDR2. A distance of 3 bases separates the germline ends of V and J, which lose 7 bases and 0 bases respectively.